These 28 T cell receptor beta chains originate from one sample sequenced in a study of blood T cell repertoires in COVID-19. Here immunoSEQ multiplex PCR was the method, and the copy in TCRdb shows in-frame clones only, minus some. The sample comprises about 150,000 clones, around nine tenths of which are singletons, and over 4.5% rests with the top ten. The sequenced sample consisted of peripheral blood. These receptors were obtained from a human donor in a cohort sampled during active COVID-19.

The chain employs TRBV6-5 and TRBJ2-7, with D perhaps matching TRBD2 (6 bases). This CDR3 has 11 residues. Looked up from germline, CDR1 is MNHEY and CDR2 is SVGAGI. Trimming pared 6 bases from V and 11 bases from J, leaving 14 bases between. The CDR3: CASRAPGEEYF. The CDR3 DNA reads TGTGCCAGCAGAGCCCCCGGGGAGGAGTACTTC.

This clone was picked up a small number of times. CDR3 sequence: CASSLEGDGAEAFF. CDR3 DNA: TGCGCCAGCAGCTTGGAGGGGGACGGGGCTGAAGCTTTCTTT. V is TRBV5-1 and J is TRBJ1-1, with D possibly TRBD1 on 6 matching bases. The CDR3 loop spans 14 amino acids. Trimming stripped 0 bases from V and 6 bases from J, with 12 bases between. Looked up from germline, CDR1 is SGHRS and CDR2 is YFSETQ. Combining the CDR3 with reference TRBV5-1 and TRBJ1-1 gives the whole variable domain KAGVTQTPRYLIKTRGQQVTLSCSPISGHRSVSWYQQTPGQGLQFLFEYFSETQRNKGNFPGRFSGRQFSNSRSEMNVSTLELGDSALYLCASSLEGDGAEAFFGQGTRLTVV.

The V call is TRBV3-1 (or the pseudogene TRBV3-2), the J call TRBJ2-1, with 10 positions matching TRBD2. V was pared by 4 bases and J by 7 bases, with 10 bases of the junction left unmatched. CDR1 is LGHDT, CDR2 YNNKEL, per germline (reference sequence). The CDR3 spans 16 residues. The CDR3 coding sequence is TGTGCCAGCAGCCCATGGGGGAGCGGGAGGGGTAATGAGCAGTTCTTC. It specifies CASSPWGSGRGNEQFF.

This clone was detected only once. This rearrangement joins TRBV27 to TRBJ2-1; TRBD1 matches at 7 bases. CDR3 length: 16 residues. The V gene's germline CDR1 is MNHEY and CDR2 SMNVEV (reference sequence). J was trimmed by 1 base and V by 2 bases; bases with no gene match: 5. The CDR3 DNA follows: TGTGCCAGCAGTTTAGAACAGGGGTTGTCCTACAATGAGCAGTTCTTC. Translated: CASSLEQGLSYNEQFF.

The rearrangement uses TRBV10-3 and TRBJ1-2, with TRBD1 identical over 7 bases. Per germline, CDR1 ENHRY and CDR2 SYGVKD. Germline trimming cut 7 bases from V and 3 bases from J; bases unmatched to any gene: 8. The CDR3 is 14 residues long. As DNA, the CDR3 is TGTGCCATCAAAAAAGACGGGACAGACTATGGCTACACCTTC. Protein product: CAIKKDGTDYGYTF.

This chain links TRBV7-2 with TRBJ2-3, with TRBD2 as a possible D gene (5 bases). The CDR3 runs 14 residues. Germline V CDR1 and CDR2: SGHTA, FQGNSA. V was cut by 5 bases and J by 0 bases, with 9 bases left in between. For the CDR3, the DNA is TGTGCCAGCAGCGACGGGATGAGCACAGATACGCAGTATTTT. Translation: CASSDGMSTDTQYF.

This chain joins TRBV6-5 and TRBJ2-7; D is perhaps TRBD2 (5 bases). The germline V gene encodes CDR1 MNHEY and CDR2 SVGAGI. There are 13 residues in the CDR3. Trimming cost V 6 bases and J 2 bases, with 11 bases left between them. The CDR3 DNA follows: TGTGCCAGCAGCCACCGGGGTCCCTACGAGCAGTACTTC. Encoded protein: CASSHRGPYEQYF.

V usage is TRBV28 and J usage is TRBJ1-6; 7 bases map to TRBD1. The V gene end was trimmed by 6 bases and the J gene end by 6 bases; junction bases not matched to a gene: 11. CDR1 and CDR2 from the germline V gene are MDHEN and SYDVKM. The CDR3 is 16 residues long. CDR3: CASSPQEGQLNSPLHF. The CDR3 DNA reads as TGTGCCAGCAGCCCCCAAGAGGGACAGCTTAATTCACCCCTCCACTTT.

V is TRBV10-3 and J is TRBJ2-2; 7 nucleotides agree with TRBD1. Germline loops: CDR1 ENHRY, CDR2 SYGVKD. Unmatched junction bases numbered 7, after V lost 10 bases and J lost 2 bases. The CDR3 is 14 amino acids. In DNA, the CDR3 is TGTGCCAGCACCCGGGACAGTAACACCGGGGAGCTGTTTTTT. It translates to CASTRDSNTGELFF.

This chain's CDR3 is CASRPVSGYEQYF. The CDR3, as DNA: TGTGCAAGTCGCCCCGTTTCCGGCTACGAGCAGTACTTC. J is TRBJ2-7 and V is TRBV12-2; the D segment call TRBD2 is taken from the table without a DNA check. TRBV12-2 is termed a pseudogene. This CDR3 has 13 amino acids.

The rearrangement uses TRBV19 and TRBJ2-2; D is possibly TRBD2 (5 bases). Germline-derived CDR1 and CDR2 are LNHDA and SQIVND (reference sequence). The CDR3 is made up of 12 amino acids. V was shortened by 6 bases and J by 7 bases, with 9 bases between the two germline ends. CDR3 loop: CASSGIGGELFF. The CDR3 DNA follows: TGTGCCAGTAGCGGGATCGGCGGGGAGCTGTTTTTT.

The genes are TRBV7-6 and TRBJ1-2, with D uncertain. With 1 base removed from V and 8 bases from J, the gap between germline ends came to 26 bases. Germline CDR1 SGHVS, CDR2 FNYEAQ. The CDR3 sequence is 18 residues long. This chain's CDR3 is CASSLESGLELNTRGYTF. The DNA for the CDR3 is TGTGCCAGCAGCTTAGAATCAGGACTAGAACTAAACACGAGGGGCTACACCTTC.

This chain connects TRBV5-5 to TRBJ2-7; 9 nucleotides match TRBD2. Germline V gene lookup returns CDR1 SGHKS and CDR2 YYEKEE (reference sequence). After removal of 0 bases from V and 2 bases from J, the junction contained 9 bases not matched to a gene. The CDR3 is 17 residues long. CDR3 in DNA: TGTGCCAGCAGCTTGGGGCTAGCGGGATCGGGACCCTACGAGCAGTACTTC. Translated: CASSLGLAGSGPYEQYF.

This chain connects TRBV20-1 to TRBJ2-7; D gene ambiguous. V was clipped by 3 bases and J by 1 base, with 13 bases between them. The germline V gene encodes CDR1 DFQATT and CDR2 SNEGSKA (reference sequence). This CDR3 spans 14 amino acids. DNA of the CDR3: TGCAGTGCTAGTAATAGGTGGAGTTCCTACGAGCAGTACTTC. It translates to CSASNRWSSYEQYF.

The chain uses TRBV5-1 and TRBJ1-2; TRBD1 agrees at 8 bases. The germline V gene has CDR1 SGHRS and CDR2 YFSETQ. The CDR3 has 13 amino acids. Unmatched junction bases numbered 7, after V lost 4 bases and J lost 8 bases. DNA for the CDR3: TGCGCCAGCAGCCTGGACAGGGACCTCGGCTACACCTTC. As protein: CASSLDRDLGYTF.

The genes are TRBV28 and TRBJ2-1, with 9 bases matching TRBD2. Germline V gives CDR1 MDHEN, CDR2 SYDVKM. V gave up 3 bases and J gave up 6 bases; unmatched junction bases: 12. The CDR3 runs to 17 residues. The CDR3 region has the DNA TGTGCCAGCAGTTTTGAGGATGGCGGGAGGGCCCGCAATGAGCAGTTCTTC. Translating it yields CASSFEDGGRARNEQFF.

CDR3 amino acids: CASTDRAKRRSYNSPLHF. As DNA, the CDR3 is TGTGCCAGCACTGACAGGGCTAAGCGCCGCTCCTATAATTCACCCCTCCACTTT. The V and J genes are TRBV2 and TRBJ1-6; 7 bases agree with TRBD1. Trimming cost V 7 bases and J 0 bases; bases outside gene matches: 12. Per germline, CDR1 SNHLY and CDR2 FYNNEI. This CDR3 is 18 amino acids long.

The rearrangement uses TRBV5-1 and TRBJ2-1; no reliable D call. Germline V CDR1 and CDR2: SGHRS, YFSETQ. V lost 4 bases and J 9 bases, leaving 20 bases between the germline ends. The length of the CDR3 is 15 residues. This CDR3 is CASSVYAVQSSEQFF. In DNA form, the CDR3 reads TGCGCCAGCAGCGTATACGCGGTTCAGAGCAGTGAGCAGTTCTTC.

CDR3 loop: CATSDLGGDLATGGRSGQPQHF. The DNA for the CDR3 is TGTGCCACCAGTGATTTGGGGGGCGATTTGGCGACAGGGGGAAGGTCGGGTCAGCCCCAGCATTTT. The chain has TRBV24-1 and TRBJ1-5; TRBD1 matches at 9 bases. Germline CDR1 and CDR2: KGHDR and SFDVKD. Trimming cost V 0 bases and J 6 bases; bases outside gene matches: 23. The CDR3 sequence is 22 residues long.

The chain recombines TRBV5-1 with TRBJ2-3; D unresolved. Germline values: CDR1 SGHRS, CDR2 YFSETQ. V was trimmed by 2 bases and J by 1 base, leaving 8 bases between them. There are 14 residues in the CDR3. This chain's CDR3 is CASSLGLGTDTQYF. CDR3 nucleotides: TGCGCCAGCAGCTTAGGCCTAGGCACAGATACGCAGTATTTT.

The chain uses TRBV7-9 and TRBJ1-1; D not resolved. The CDR3 extends over 15 amino acids. The germline gives CDR1 SEHNR, CDR2 FQNEAQ (reference sequence). V lost 5 bases and J lost 0, with 13 bases in between. CDR3 in DNA: TGTGCCAGCAGCAAAGTGGGGAGAATGAACACTGAAGCTTTCTTT. Its translation: CASSKVGRMNTEAFF.

This chain connects TRBV5-6 to TRBJ2-7; the match to TRBD1 covers 8 bases. Germline-derived CDR1 and CDR2 are SGHDT and YYEEEE. CDR3 length equals 16 residues. V shed 2 bases, J shed 4 bases, and the junction held 11 bases outside the gene matches. CDR3 bases: TGTGCCAGCAGCTTTTCCGTTGGCAGGGGGCTTTACGAGCAGTACTTC. It encodes CASSFSVGRGLYEQYF.

V is TRBV12-3 or TRBV12-4 and J is TRBJ2-1; D gene unclear. The CDR3 runs 13 residues. Trimming took off 3 bases at V and 7 bases at J, with 10 bases between the two ends. The CDR3 spells CASSLGSPNEQFF. The CDR3 nucleotides are TGTGCCAGCAGTTTGGGTAGCCCGAATGAGCAGTTCTTC.

The J gene is TRBJ1-6, the V gene TRBV30, with TRBD1 matching 9 bases. The V gene end was trimmed by 8 bases and the J gene end by 9 bases; junction bases not matched to a gene: 8. The germline gives CDR1 GTSNPN, CDR2 SVGIG (reference sequence). This CDR3 spans 13 amino acids. The CDR3 is CAARGQGRSPLHF. CDR3 in DNA: TGTGCCGCACGGGGACAGGGACGTTCACCCCTCCACTTT.

The chain employs TRBV19 and TRBJ2-7; 7 bases match TRBD2. V trimming: 6 bases; J trimming: 2 bases; junction bases outside the gene matches: 10. Germline values: CDR1 LNHDA, CDR2 SQIVND (reference sequence). There are 15 residues in the CDR3. The chain's CDR3 is CASSPQLGGAYEQYF. CDR3 sequence (DNA): TGTGCCAGTAGCCCACAATTGGGGGGGGCCTACGAGCAGTACTTC. The complete variable domain, with remaining parts taken from reference TRBV19 and TRBJ2-7, reads DGGITQSPKYLFRKEGQNVTLSCEQNLNHDAMYWYRQDPGQGLRLIYYSQIVNDFQKGDIAEGYSVSREKKESFPLTVTSAQKNPTAFYLCASSPQLGGAYEQYFGPGTRLTVT.

V is TRBV6-2 or TRBV6-3 and J is TRBJ1-5, with D perhaps TRBD1 (5 bases). Trimming took 4 bases from V and 0 from J, leaving 13 bases between them. Germline loops: CDR1 MNHEY, CDR2 SVGEGT. The CDR3 runs 16 residues. For the CDR3, the DNA is TGTGCCAGCAGTTTTCCGCCGACAGTTAGCAATCAGCCCCAGCATTTT. Translating it yields CASSFPPTVSNQPQHF.

The chain recombines TRBV11-2 with TRBJ2-5; weak D call: TRBD2 (5 bases). V was shortened by 3 bases and J by 2 bases, with 7 bases between the two germline ends. The CDR3 spans 13 residues. Looked up from germline, CDR1 is SGHAT and CDR2 is FQNNGV. In DNA form, the CDR3 reads TGTGCCAGCAGCTTCCGCGGGCAAGAGACCCAGTACTTC. It yields the protein CASSFRGQETQYF.

The chain joins TRBV30 to TRBJ1-2; the match to TRBD1 covers 8 bases. The CDR3 length is 13 residues. Looked up from germline, CDR1 is GTSNPN and CDR2 is SVGIG (reference sequence). Trimming took 2 bases from V and 2 from J; bases not matched to a gene: 1. This CDR3 reads CAWSPGGNYGYTF. CDR3 DNA: TGTGCCTGGAGTCCAGGGGGCAACTATGGCTACACCTTC.